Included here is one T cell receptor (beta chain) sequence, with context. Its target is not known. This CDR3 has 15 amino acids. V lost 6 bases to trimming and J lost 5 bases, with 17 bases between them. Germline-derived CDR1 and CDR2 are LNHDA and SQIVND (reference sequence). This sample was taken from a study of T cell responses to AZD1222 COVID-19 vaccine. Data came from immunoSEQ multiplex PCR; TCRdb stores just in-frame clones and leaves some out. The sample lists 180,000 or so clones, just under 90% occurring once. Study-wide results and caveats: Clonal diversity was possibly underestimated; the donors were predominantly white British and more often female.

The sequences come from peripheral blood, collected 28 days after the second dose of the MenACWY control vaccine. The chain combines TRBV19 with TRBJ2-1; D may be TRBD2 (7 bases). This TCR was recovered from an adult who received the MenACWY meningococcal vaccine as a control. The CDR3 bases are TGTGCCAGTAGAGTTCCGGGGGGCTCAAACAATGAGCAGTTCTTC. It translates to CASRVPGGSNNEQFF.